This TCR beta chain derives from a study of blood T cell repertoires in COVID-19. Cohort allocation depended upon clinical history that participants reported. Two negative PCRs, clearance, or symptom resolution had been documented for recovered Cohort 3 donors. This CDR3 contains 16 residues. V was clipped by 5 bases and J by 8 bases; unmatched bases: 12. Germline V gives CDR1 SGHVS, CDR2 FNYEAQ. Sequencing was performed with immunoSEQ multiplex PCR; in TCRdb, only in-frame clones are kept and a portion is missing. This table has a few hundred thousand clones, approximately 85% appearing once. The gene calls are TRBV7-6 and TRBJ2-1, with 10 bases lining up with TRBD2. The sequence was collected from a man younger than 40 who had recovered from COVID-19. The specimen sequenced was PBMCs or T cells enriched from blood (not recorded which). CDR3 protein: CASSVISGGAVDEQFF. CDR3 DNA sequence: TGTGCCAGCAGCGTAATCAGCGGGGGGGCCGTGGATGAGCAGTTCTTC.